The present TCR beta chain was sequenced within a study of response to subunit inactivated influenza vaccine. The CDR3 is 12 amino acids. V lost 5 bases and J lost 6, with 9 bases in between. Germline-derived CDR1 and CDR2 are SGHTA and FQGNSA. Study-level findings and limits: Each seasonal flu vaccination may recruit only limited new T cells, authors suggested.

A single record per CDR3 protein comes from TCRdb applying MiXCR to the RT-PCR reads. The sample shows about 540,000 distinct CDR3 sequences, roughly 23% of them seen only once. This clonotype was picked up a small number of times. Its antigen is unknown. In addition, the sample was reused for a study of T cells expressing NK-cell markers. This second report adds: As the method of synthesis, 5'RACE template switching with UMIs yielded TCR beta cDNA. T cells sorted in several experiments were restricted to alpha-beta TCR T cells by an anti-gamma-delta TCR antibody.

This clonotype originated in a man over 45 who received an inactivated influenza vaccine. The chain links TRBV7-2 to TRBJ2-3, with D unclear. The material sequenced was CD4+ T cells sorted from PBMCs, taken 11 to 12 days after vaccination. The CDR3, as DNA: TGTGCCAGCAGCCGCGAGCTTGATACGCAGTATTTT. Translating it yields CASSRELDTQYF.